This T cell receptor beta chain was found in a study of immune cell composition in non-small cell lung cancer. Regarding the study as a whole: Tumour TCR-beta clonality showed no significant link to smoking pack-years. Tumour-reactive clones were not shown to match dominant in vivo tumour clones.

Profiling relied on immunoSEQ multiplex PCR, and the TCRdb table lists in-frame clones only, not all of them. Seen here are around 3,000 clones, roughly four fifths observed once, and the top ten hold less than 15%. V lost 0 bases, J lost 5 bases, and 7 bases stayed unmatched. The CDR3 spans 17 residues. Germline CDR1 and CDR2: SGDLS and YYNGEE. Frozen unsorted single-cell suspensions supplied the genomic DNA. This clone appeared a few times. Its specificity is not known. The chain employs TRBV9 and TRBJ2-7; 14 nucleotides match TRBD2. This receptor was identified in a human donor with non-small cell lung cancer. The sample consisted of lung tumor tissue. CDR3 region: CASSVASGLAGGHEQYF. As DNA, the CDR3 is TGTGCCAGCAGCGTAGCCTCCGGACTAGCGGGGGGCCACGAGCAGTACTTC.